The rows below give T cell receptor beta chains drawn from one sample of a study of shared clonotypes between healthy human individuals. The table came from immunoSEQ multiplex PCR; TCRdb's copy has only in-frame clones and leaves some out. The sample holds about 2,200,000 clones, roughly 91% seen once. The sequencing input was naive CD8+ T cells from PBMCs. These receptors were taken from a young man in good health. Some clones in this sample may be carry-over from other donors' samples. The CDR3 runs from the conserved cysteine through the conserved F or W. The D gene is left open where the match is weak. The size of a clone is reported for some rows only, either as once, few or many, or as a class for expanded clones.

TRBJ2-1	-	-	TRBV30	TGTGCCTGGTTACAGGATAGCTCCTACAATGAGCAGTTCTTC	CAWLQDSSYNEQFF
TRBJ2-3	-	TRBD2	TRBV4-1	TGCGCCAGCAGCCAAACACCACCCGGGACTAGCGGAAGCACAGATACGCAGTATTTT	CASSQTPPGTSGSTDTQYF
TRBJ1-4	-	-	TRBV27	TGTGCCAGCAGTTCCGCCCTGACAGCAACTAATGAAAAACTGTTTTTT	CASSSALTATNEKLFF
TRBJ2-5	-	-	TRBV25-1	TGTGCCAGCAGGAACGCAGGGGATCAAGAGACCCAGTACTTC	CASRNAGDQETQYF
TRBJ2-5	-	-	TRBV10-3	TGTGCCTCAAAGGACGGCTACCAAGAGACCCAGTACTTC	CASKDGYQETQYF
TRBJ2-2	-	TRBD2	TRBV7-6	TGTGCCAGCAGCCCCCAGACTAGCGGGATTGGGGGCGGGGAGCTGTTTTTT	CASSPQTSGIGGGELFF
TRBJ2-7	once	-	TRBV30	TGTGCCTGGAGTGGACGATTATACGAGCAGTACTTC	CAWSGRLYEQYF
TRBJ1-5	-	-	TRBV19	TGTGCCAGTAGTATAAGTCGCGGCAGCCCCTATAGCAATCAGCCCCAGCATTTT	CASSISRGSPYSNQPQHF
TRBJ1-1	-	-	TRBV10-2	TGCGCCAGCATAGGGGGTGGCACTGAAGCTTTCTTT	CASIGGGTEAFF
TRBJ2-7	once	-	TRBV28	TGTGCCAGCAGTGCCGGGACACTAAGCGCCTACGAGCAGTACTTC	CASSAGTLSAYEQYF
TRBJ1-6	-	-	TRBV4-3	TGCGCCAGCAGCCAAGATATAGTAGGGCGGAATTCACCCCTCCACTTT	CASSQDIVGRNSPLHF
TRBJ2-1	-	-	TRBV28	TGTGCCAGCAGTTTATGGGCCCCTAGGGTTGGAGAGCAGTTCTTC	CASSLWAPRVGEQFF
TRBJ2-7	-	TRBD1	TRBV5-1	TGCGCCAGCAGCTTGAAGACAGGGGTTAACTACGAGCAGTACTTC	CASSLKTGVNYEQYF
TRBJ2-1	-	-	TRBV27	TGTGCCAGCAGTCACGACTGGCGAAATGAGCAGTTCTTC	CASSHDWRNEQFF
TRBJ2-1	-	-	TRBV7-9	TGTGCCAGCAGTGGGGGACAAAAGAATGAGCAGTTCTTC	CASSGGQKNEQFF
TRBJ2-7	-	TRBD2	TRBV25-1	TGTGCCAGCGGGACTAGCTACGGGCAGTACTTC	CASGTSYGQYF
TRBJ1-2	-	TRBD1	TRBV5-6	TGTGCCAGCAGCAGTGTACAGGGGGAACGGGGCTACACCTTC	CASSSVQGERGYTF
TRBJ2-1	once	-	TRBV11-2	TGTGCCAGCAGCTTAGATCGTTTCGTGGACAATGAGCAGTTCTTC	CASSLDRFVDNEQFF
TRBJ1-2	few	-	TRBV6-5	TGTGCCAGCAGTCCCGATAACTATGGCTACACCTTC	CASSPDNYGYTF
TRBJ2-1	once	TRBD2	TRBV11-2	TGTGCCAGCAGCTTAGAGTTCGCGGGAGTGGACAATGAGCAGTTCTTC	CASSLEFAGVDNEQFF
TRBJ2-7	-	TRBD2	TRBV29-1	TGCAGCGTGGCGACTAGCGGGAGGACCTCCTACGAGCAGTACTTC	CSVATSGRTSYEQYF
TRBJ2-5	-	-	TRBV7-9	TGTGCCAGCAACTGGGCATCGGGGGACGGAAGATGGAGGGGCGAGACCCAGTACTTC	CASNWASGDGRWRGETQYF
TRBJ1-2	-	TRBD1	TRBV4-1	TGCGCCAGCAGCCAAGTCACAGGGGCCACTAACTATGGCTACACCTTC	CASSQVTGATNYGYTF
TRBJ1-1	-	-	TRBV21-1	TGTGCCAGCAGCATCCTATCTAAGGGGCGTGGGACTGAAGCTTTCTTT	CASSILSKGRGTEAFF
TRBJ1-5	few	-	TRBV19	TGTGCCAGTAGATGGGGGGAAGGCAATCAGCCCCAGCATTTT	CASRWGEGNQPQHF
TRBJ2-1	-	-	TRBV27	TGTGCCAGCAGTTTCTCACACCAATACAATGAGCAGTTCTTC	CASSFSHQYNEQFF
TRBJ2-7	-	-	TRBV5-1	TGCGCCAGCAGCATAGACATTGGCGCCTACGAGCAGTACTTC	CASSIDIGAYEQYF
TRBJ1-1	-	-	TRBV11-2	TGTGCCAGCAGCTTAGGGTCGAACACTGAAGCTTTCTTT	CASSLGSNTEAFF
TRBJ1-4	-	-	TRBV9	TGTGCCAGCAGCGTAGCTGCTACAACTAATGAAAAACTGTTTTTT	CASSVAATTNEKLFF
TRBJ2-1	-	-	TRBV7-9	TGTGCCAGCAGCCACGTAGATGAGCAGTTCTTC	CASSHVDEQFF
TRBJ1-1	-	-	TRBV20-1	TGCAGTGCTAGGTTTGAAACTGAAGCTTTCTTT	CSARFETEAFF
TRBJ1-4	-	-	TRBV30	TGTGCCTGGAGTGGTGAAAAACTGTTTTTT	CAWSGEKLFF
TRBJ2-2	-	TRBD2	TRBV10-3	TGTGCCATCAGTGGCGGACTAGCGGGACTGAACACCGGGGAGCTGTTTTTT	CAISGGLAGLNTGELFF
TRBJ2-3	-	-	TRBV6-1	TGTGCCAGCAGTGACTGGCCAGGGGCATTGATGGATACGCAGTATTTT	CASSDWPGALMDTQYF
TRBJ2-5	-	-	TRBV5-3	TGTGCCAGAAGCTTGGGCGTAGAGACCCAGTACTTC	CARSLGVETQYF
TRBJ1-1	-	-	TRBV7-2	TGTGCCAGCAGTTTTCCGGGTCTTGAAGCTTTCTTT	CASSFPGLEAFF
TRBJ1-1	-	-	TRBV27	TGTGCCAGCAACACAAAGGCAGGATCACCTGACGCTGAAGCTTTCTTT	CASNTKAGSPDAEAFF
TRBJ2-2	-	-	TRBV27	TGTGCCAGCAGTGTAGTGTTCGGGGAGCTGTTTTTT	CASSVVFGELFF
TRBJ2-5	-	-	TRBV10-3	TGTGCCATCAGTGAAGAGCTCAGGAAAGAGACCCAGTACTTC	CAISEELRKETQYF
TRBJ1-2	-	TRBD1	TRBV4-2	TGTGCCAGCAGCCAAAAGGACAGGTCAGATTACTATGGCTACACCTTC	CASSQKDRSDYYGYTF
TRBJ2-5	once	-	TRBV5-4	TGTGCCAGCAGCTTGACCACTGCTCAAGAGACCCAGTACTTC	CASSLTTAQETQYF
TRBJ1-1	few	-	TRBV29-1	TGCAGCGTTGAAAGGATGAACACTGAAGCTTTCTTT	CSVERMNTEAFF
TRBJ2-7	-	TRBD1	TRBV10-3	TGTGCCATCAGTGAACGGGACAGTCTCTACGAGCAGTACTTC	CAISERDSLYEQYF
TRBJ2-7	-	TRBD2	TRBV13	TGTGCCAGCAGCAACGCGGGAGAGGGGCTTAGTTCCGATGTTCGGCAGTACTTC	CASSNAGEGLSSDVRQYF
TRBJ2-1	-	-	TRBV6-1	TGTGCCAGCGAGGTCAGGGCCAATGAGCAGTTCTTC	CASEVRANEQFF
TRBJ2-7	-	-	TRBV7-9	TGTGCCAGCAGCTTATCCCCTTACACCCGGGCCTACGAGCAGTACTTC	CASSLSPYTRAYEQYF
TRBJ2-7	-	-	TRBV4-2	TGTGCCAGCAGCCAAATAGCGGCGATCTACGAGCAGTACTTC	CASSQIAAIYEQYF
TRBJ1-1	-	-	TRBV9	TGTGCCAGCGGCTCTGGGGGTCCCGAAGCTTTCTTT	CASGSGGPEAFF
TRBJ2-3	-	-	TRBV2	TGTGCCAGCCTTGGCGGTTGGGGCACAGATACGCAGTATTTT	CASLGGWGTDTQYF
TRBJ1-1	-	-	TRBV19	TGTGCCAGTACTCTTCTGTCGAAAGCAGGGGAAGCCCTGACTGAAGCTTTCTTT	CASTLLSKAGEALTEAFF
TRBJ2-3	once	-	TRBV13	TGTGCCAGCAGCTTTGGTGGGAGGAGCTTTGGGCCAGATACGCAGTATTTT	CASSFGGRSFGPDTQYF
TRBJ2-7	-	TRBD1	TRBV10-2	TGCGCCAGCAGTCCCCCCGGGACAGGATTATACGAGCAGTACTTC	CASSPPGTGLYEQYF
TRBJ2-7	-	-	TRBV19	TGTGCCAGTAGTATTACAGGGAATACCTACGAGCAGTACTTC	CASSITGNTYEQYF
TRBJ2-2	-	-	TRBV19	TGTGCCAGTAGTATCCCGGAGGGAACCGGGGAGCTGTTTTTT	CASSIPEGTGELFF
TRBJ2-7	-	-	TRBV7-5	TGTGTCAGAAGCTTAGTGGGGTTTGGTCTCTCGCGGGAAGATTACGAGCAGTACTTC	CVRSLVGFGLSREDYEQYF
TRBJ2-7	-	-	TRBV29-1	TGCAGCGTGGTTACAGGGAACCCCCGCTCCTACGAGCAGTACTTC	CSVVTGNPRSYEQYF
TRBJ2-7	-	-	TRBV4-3	TGCGCCAGCAGCCAGGCGGGCTACTCCTACGAGCAGTACTTC	CASSQAGYSYEQYF
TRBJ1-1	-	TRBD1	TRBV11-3	TGTGCCAGCAGAGAACATATTACAGGGGGGAAAGGTCGGGTCACTGAAGCTTTCTTT	CASREHITGGKGRVTEAFF